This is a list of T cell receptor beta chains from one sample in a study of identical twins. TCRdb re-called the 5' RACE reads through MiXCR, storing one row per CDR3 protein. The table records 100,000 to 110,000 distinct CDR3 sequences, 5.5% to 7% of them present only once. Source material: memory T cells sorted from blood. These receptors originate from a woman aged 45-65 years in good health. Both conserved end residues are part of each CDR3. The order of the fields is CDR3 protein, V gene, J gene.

cdr3_aa: CASSQGSGPRNEQFF; v_call: TRBV3-1; j_call: TRBJ2-1
cdr3_aa: CSARGFLVTYNEQFF; v_call: TRBV20-1; j_call: TRBJ2-1
cdr3_aa: CASSSPGAYNEQFF; v_call: TRBV5-1; j_call: TRBJ2-1
cdr3_aa: CASSLEGGRQQYF; v_call: TRBV5-1; j_call: TRBJ2-7
cdr3_aa: CATSEHTSAADTQYF; v_call: TRBV24-1; j_call: TRBJ2-3
cdr3_aa: CASSDNGLAVIQETQYF; v_call: TRBV6-6; j_call: TRBJ2-5
cdr3_aa: CASSRGGISSYEQYF; v_call: TRBV25-1; j_call: TRBJ2-7
cdr3_aa: CASSQLGLEAFF; v_call: TRBV4-1; j_call: TRBJ1-1
cdr3_aa: CATSDGQVNTGELFF; v_call: TRBV24-1; j_call: TRBJ2-2
cdr3_aa: CASRRQGAYAEAFF; v_call: TRBV12-3/TRBV12-4; j_call: TRBJ1-1
cdr3_aa: CSVAVTGENYGYTF; v_call: TRBV29-1; j_call: TRBJ1-2
cdr3_aa: CASSDRRTNQPQHF; v_call: TRBV6-1; j_call: TRBJ1-5
cdr3_aa: CASEVGAKNIQYF; v_call: TRBV7-9; j_call: TRBJ2-4
cdr3_aa: CASRLFIPDTQYF; v_call: TRBV6-1; j_call: TRBJ2-3
cdr3_aa: CSARDLSDVHLHF; v_call: TRBV20-1; j_call: TRBJ1-6
cdr3_aa: CATSDLDEQFF; v_call: TRBV24-1; j_call: TRBJ2-1
cdr3_aa: CASSSRTGWNEQFF; v_call: TRBV28; j_call: TRBJ2-1
cdr3_aa: CSAAGDPPYEQYF; v_call: TRBV20-1; j_call: TRBJ2-7
cdr3_aa: CASSQQNIQYF; v_call: TRBV3-1; j_call: TRBJ2-4
cdr3_aa: CASSFASGMTDTQYF; v_call: TRBV6-5; j_call: TRBJ2-3
cdr3_aa: CSAMKGAATTDTQYF; v_call: TRBV20-1; j_call: TRBJ2-3
cdr3_aa: CSARYWNTGELFF; v_call: TRBV29-1; j_call: TRBJ2-2
cdr3_aa: CASRDPGQGGNIQYF; v_call: TRBV6-2/TRBV6-3; j_call: TRBJ2-4
cdr3_aa: CATILAGGCYEQFF; v_call: TRBV24-1; j_call: TRBJ2-1
cdr3_aa: CASSLGVTGELFF; v_call: TRBV14; j_call: TRBJ2-2
cdr3_aa: CASSFQGGQETQYF; v_call: TRBV27; j_call: TRBJ2-5
cdr3_aa: CSAALAGGPSDTQYF; v_call: TRBV20-1; j_call: TRBJ2-3
cdr3_aa: CSARTGGNTEAFF; v_call: TRBV29-1; j_call: TRBJ1-1
cdr3_aa: CASSLGDTNTGELFF; v_call: TRBV3-1; j_call: TRBJ2-2
cdr3_aa: CSVLRSNTEAFF; v_call: TRBV29-1; j_call: TRBJ1-1
cdr3_aa: CASSLGSTEQFF; v_call: TRBV7-2; j_call: TRBJ2-1
cdr3_aa: CASKGRIEAFF; v_call: TRBV19; j_call: TRBJ1-1
cdr3_aa: CASLEAGAKEQYF; v_call: TRBV6-1; j_call: TRBJ2-7
cdr3_aa: CATSRGRRGYEQYF; v_call: TRBV15; j_call: TRBJ2-7